This is a list of T cell receptor beta chains from one sample in a study of cytomegalovirus exposure and HLA in healthy donors. Some clones are missing from TCRdb's copy, which holds only in-frame ones; the method was immunoSEQ multiplex PCR. The profile shows roughly 140,000 clones, 68% of them singletons. Sequences were obtained from PBMCs. All receptors derive from a man in his sixties in good health and CMV-seronegative. CDR3s include the opening cysteine and the closing phenylalanine or tryptophan. A D gene is named only where the DNA matches it firmly. Where a row states a size, it is once, few, many or the class of an expanded clone; other rows omit it.

V gene: TRBV7-3
D gene: TRBD2
J gene: TRBJ2-3
clone size: few
CDR3 protein: CASSSLADYASTDTQYF
CDR3 DNA: TGTGCCAGCAGCTCACTAGCGGACTATGCTAGCACAGATACGCAGTATTTT

V gene: TRBV7-3
D gene: -
J gene: TRBJ2-5
clone size: -
CDR3 protein: CASSSHGVGGETQYF
CDR3 DNA: TGTGCCAGCAGCTCTCACGGGGTAGGAGGGGAGACCCAGTACTTC

V gene: TRBV28
D gene: -
J gene: TRBJ2-7
clone size: -
CDR3 protein: CASSLDLAVTGDHEQYF
CDR3 DNA: TGTGCCAGCAGTTTAGACTTGGCCGTGACAGGAGACCACGAGCAGTACTTC

V gene: TRBV5-1
D gene: -
J gene: TRBJ2-2
clone size: once
CDR3 protein: CASSDTTGNTGELFF
CDR3 DNA: TGCGCCAGCAGCGACACGACAGGGAACACCGGGGAGCTGTTTTTT

V gene: TRBV14
D gene: -
J gene: TRBJ2-3
clone size: -
CDR3 protein: CASGSTIAILKDTQYF
CDR3 DNA: TGTGCCAGCGGATCGACTATAGCGATTCTTAAGGATACGCAGTATTTT

V gene: TRBV2
D gene: -
J gene: TRBJ1-1
clone size: -
CDR3 protein: CASSDRWDTEAFF
CDR3 DNA: TGTGCCAGCAGTGACAGGTGGGACACTGAAGCTTTCTTT

V gene: TRBV25-1
D gene: -
J gene: TRBJ2-7
clone size: once
CDR3 protein: CASSEVQGGEQYF
CDR3 DNA: TGTGCCAGCAGTGAAGTCCAGGGTGGCGAGCAGTACTTC

V gene: TRBV2
D gene: -
J gene: TRBJ1-2
clone size: -
CDR3 protein: CASSDRNYGYTF
CDR3 DNA: TGTGCCAGCAGTGACCGTAACTATGGCTACACCTTC

V gene: TRBV4-2
D gene: TRBD1
J gene: TRBJ1-6
clone size: -
CDR3 protein: CASSQDLMGQRRSPLHF
CDR3 DNA: TGTGCCAGCAGCCAAGATCTCATGGGACAGAGGAGATCACCCCTCCACTTT

V gene: TRBV11-2
D gene: -
J gene: TRBJ1-5
clone size: -
CDR3 protein: CASSLGVTQAGQPQHF
CDR3 DNA: TGTGCCAGCAGCTTAGGGGTGACCCAAGCCGGGCAGCCCCAGCATTTT

V gene: TRBV28
D gene: -
J gene: TRBJ1-2
clone size: few
CDR3 protein: CASSSRGAAAGYGYTF
CDR3 DNA: TGTGCCAGCAGTTCTCGAGGGGCGGCAGCGGGCTATGGCTACACCTTC

V gene: TRBV20-1
D gene: TRBD1
J gene: TRBJ2-1
clone size: -
CDR3 protein: CSAGQGNEQFF
CDR3 DNA: TGCAGTGCTGGACAGGGGAATGAGCAGTTCTTC

V gene: TRBV19
D gene: -
J gene: TRBJ1-4
clone size: -
CDR3 protein: CASKSHQGDEKLFF
CDR3 DNA: TGTGCCAGTAAATCGCACCAGGGCGATGAAAAACTGTTTTTT

V gene: TRBV28
D gene: TRBD1
J gene: TRBJ1-6
clone size: -
CDR3 protein: CASSSSGTAFFSPLHF
CDR3 DNA: TGTGCCAGCAGTTCATCCGGGACAGCTTTTTTTTCACCCCTCCACTTT

V gene: TRBV30
D gene: TRBD1
J gene: TRBJ1-1
clone size: -
CDR3 protein: CAWGGDRATEAFF
CDR3 DNA: TGTGCCTGGGGCGGGGACAGGGCCACTGAAGCTTTCTTT

V gene: TRBV11-3
D gene: -
J gene: TRBJ2-3
clone size: few
CDR3 protein: CASSRQSTDTQYF
CDR3 DNA: TGTGCCAGCAGCCGACAGAGCACAGATACGCAGTATTTT

V gene: TRBV7-9
D gene: TRBD1
J gene: TRBJ2-7
clone size: -
CDR3 protein: CASSLDGQGDEQYF
CDR3 DNA: TGTGCCAGCAGCTTAGATGGACAGGGGGACGAGCAGTACTTC

V gene: TRBV7-8
D gene: TRBD1
J gene: TRBJ1-5
clone size: -
CDR3 protein: CASSLAAIGTASNQPQHF
CDR3 DNA: TGTGCCAGCAGCTTAGCGGCCATCGGGACAGCTTCTAATCAGCCCCAGCATTTT

V gene: TRBV27
D gene: -
J gene: TRBJ1-2
clone size: -
CDR3 protein: CASSPDTYYGYTF
CDR3 DNA: TGTGCCAGCAGTCCGGACACCTACTATGGCTACACCTTC

V gene: TRBV30
D gene: TRBD2
J gene: TRBJ2-5
clone size: -
CDR3 protein: CAWSVTGLAGYGTQYF
CDR3 DNA: TGTGCCTGGAGTGTAACGGGGCTAGCGGGCTATGGGACCCAGTACTTC

V gene: TRBV5-1
D gene: TRBD1
J gene: TRBJ2-3
clone size: -
CDR3 protein: CASSVGQGVDTQYF
CDR3 DNA: TGCGCCAGCAGCGTCGGACAGGGCGTTGATACGCAGTATTTT

V gene: TRBV19
D gene: TRBD1
J gene: TRBJ2-7
clone size: -
CDR3 protein: CASAPHRRTGGYEQYF
CDR3 DNA: TGTGCCAGTGCCCCCCATAGAAGGACAGGGGGCTACGAGCAGTACTTC

V gene: TRBV19
D gene: TRBD1
J gene: TRBJ1-1
clone size: -
CDR3 protein: CASRDTGDPVTEAFF
CDR3 DNA: TGTGCCAGTAGAGATACAGGGGATCCGGTCACTGAAGCTTTCTTT

V gene: TRBV28
D gene: -
J gene: TRBJ2-7
clone size: -
CDR3 protein: CASSFPDRGGEQYF
CDR3 DNA: TGTGCCAGCAGTTTCCCGGACAGAGGGGGCGAGCAGTACTTC

V gene: TRBV5-1
D gene: -
J gene: TRBJ1-1
clone size: few
CDR3 protein: CASSSGGTEAFF
CDR3 DNA: TGCGCCAGCAGCTCGGGGGGCACTGAAGCTTTCTTT

V gene: TRBV7-2
D gene: TRBD1
J gene: TRBJ1-2
clone size: -
CDR3 protein: CASSFKTGGAMSYTF
CDR3 DNA: TGTGCCAGCAGTTTCAAGACAGGGGGCGCGATGAGCTACACCTTC

V gene: TRBV27
D gene: -
J gene: TRBJ2-5
clone size: -
CDR3 protein: CASSLSWTATMETQYF
CDR3 DNA: TGTGCCAGCAGTTTATCGTGGACAGCTACAATGGAGACCCAGTACTTC

V gene: TRBV28
D gene: -
J gene: TRBJ2-1
clone size: -
CDR3 protein: CASSSTTWRDNEQFF
CDR3 DNA: TGTGCCAGCAGTTCCACGACCTGGCGGGACAATGAGCAGTTCTTC

V gene: TRBV6-1
D gene: -
J gene: TRBJ2-7
clone size: -
CDR3 protein: CASSEALWAYEQYF
CDR3 DNA: TGTGCCAGCAGTGAAGCGCTCTGGGCGTACGAGCAGTACTTC

V gene: TRBV6-1
D gene: -
J gene: TRBJ2-1
clone size: few
CDR3 protein: CASSELAYNEQFF
CDR3 DNA: TGTGCCAGCAGTGAACTAGCGTACAATGAGCAGTTCTTC

V gene: TRBV7-9
D gene: -
J gene: TRBJ2-7
clone size: -
CDR3 protein: CASSPKPSSPSSYEQYF
CDR3 DNA: TGTGCCAGCAGCCCCAAACCCTCTAGCCCCAGCTCCTACGAGCAGTACTTC

V gene: TRBV5-1
D gene: TRBD1
J gene: TRBJ1-4
clone size: few
CDR3 protein: CASSLGDSGRKLFF
CDR3 DNA: TGCGCCAGCAGCTTGGGGGACAGCGGGAGAAAACTGTTTTTT

V gene: TRBV28
D gene: TRBD2
J gene: TRBJ2-7
clone size: -
CDR3 protein: CASSRTGTRYYEQYF
CDR3 DNA: TGTGCCAGCAGCAGGACCGGGACTAGGTACTACGAGCAGTACTTC

V gene: TRBV29-1
D gene: TRBD2
J gene: TRBJ2-5
clone size: -
CDR3 protein: CSVEGGTSGRLQETQYF
CDR3 DNA: TGCAGCGTTGAAGGAGGGACTAGCGGGAGACTCCAAGAGACCCAGTACTTC

V gene: TRBV19
D gene: -
J gene: TRBJ1-1
clone size: few
CDR3 protein: CASSSFPGGNTEAFF
CDR3 DNA: TGTGCCAGTAGTAGTTTCCCCGGAGGGAACACTGAAGCTTTCTTT

V gene: TRBV27
D gene: TRBD1
J gene: TRBJ1-1
clone size: -
CDR3 protein: CASRGRDRDTEAFF
CDR3 DNA: TGTGCCAGCAGAGGACGGGACAGGGACACTGAAGCTTTCTTT

V gene: TRBV13
D gene: -
J gene: TRBJ2-1
clone size: -
CDR3 protein: CASSVRTRRDEQFF
CDR3 DNA: TGTGCCAGCAGCGTAAGGACTCGACGGGATGAGCAGTTCTTC

V gene: TRBV7-2
D gene: -
J gene: TRBJ2-3
clone size: -
CDR3 protein: CASRPPLSGAPDTQYF
CDR3 DNA: TGTGCCAGCCGCCCCCCGCTTAGCGGTGCCCCAGATACGCAGTATTTT

V gene: TRBV18
D gene: -
J gene: TRBJ1-5
clone size: -
CDR3 protein: CASSPYEGNQPQHF
CDR3 DNA: TGTGCCAGCTCACCATATGAGGGCAATCAGCCCCAGCATTTT

V gene: TRBV7-2
D gene: -
J gene: TRBJ1-3
clone size: once
CDR3 protein: CASSSAQGEHTIYF
CDR3 DNA: TGTGCCAGCAGCTCAGCACAGGGAGAGCACACCATATATTTT

V gene: TRBV29-1
D gene: TRBD1
J gene: TRBJ2-2
clone size: -
CDR3 protein: CSVGQGVGELFF
CDR3 DNA: TGCAGCGTCGGACAGGGAGTCGGGGAGCTGTTTTTT

V gene: TRBV28
D gene: TRBD1
J gene: TRBJ1-5
clone size: once
CDR3 protein: CASRGGDRGLPQHF
CDR3 DNA: TGTGCCAGCAGGGGGGGGGACAGGGGTTTACCCCAGCATTTT

V gene: TRBV7-8
D gene: -
J gene: TRBJ1-5
clone size: -
CDR3 protein: CASSLAGRQSNQPQHF
CDR3 DNA: TGTGCCAGCAGCTTAGCCGGGAGACAATCCAATCAGCCCCAGCATTTT

V gene: TRBV5-3
D gene: -
J gene: TRBJ1-5
clone size: -
CDR3 protein: CARSVLQDDSNQPQHF
CDR3 DNA: TGTGCCAGAAGCGTACTACAGGACGATAGCAATCAGCCCCAGCATTTT

V gene: TRBV6-1
D gene: TRBD2
J gene: TRBJ2-3
clone size: -
CDR3 protein: CASSQRERRDTQYF
CDR3 DNA: TGTGCCAGCAGTCAGCGGGAGCGGAGAGATACGCAGTATTTT